The TCR beta chain under discussion was sequenced for a study of T-cell memory formation after mild COVID-19. CDR3 size: 20 residues. Germline CDR1 SGHVS, CDR2 FNYEAQ. Trimming pared 2 bases from V and 2 bases from J, leaving 22 bases between. 5'RACE primed at constant segments yielded TCR alpha and TCR beta cDNA libraries bearing sample barcodes and UMIs. TCRdb re-derived calls from the 5' RACE reads in MiXCR, one entry per CDR3 protein. The table has 250,000 to 300,000 distinct CDR3 sequences, around 15% seen once. The specimen was PBMCs or a T cell subset sorted from them (not recorded which). The rearrangement links TRBV7-6 to TRBJ2-6; D possibly matches TRBD1 or TRBD2 (5 bases each). The source of this sequence is a man younger than 30 who had mild COVID-19 (a few samples of this study predate the infection). Cell type and time point are not known. As DNA, the CDR3 is TGTGCCAGCAGCTTATTATCGGCAGGGACCTTTGTCCCTGGGGCCAACGTCCTGACTTTC. It translates to CASSLLSAGTFVPGANVLTF.